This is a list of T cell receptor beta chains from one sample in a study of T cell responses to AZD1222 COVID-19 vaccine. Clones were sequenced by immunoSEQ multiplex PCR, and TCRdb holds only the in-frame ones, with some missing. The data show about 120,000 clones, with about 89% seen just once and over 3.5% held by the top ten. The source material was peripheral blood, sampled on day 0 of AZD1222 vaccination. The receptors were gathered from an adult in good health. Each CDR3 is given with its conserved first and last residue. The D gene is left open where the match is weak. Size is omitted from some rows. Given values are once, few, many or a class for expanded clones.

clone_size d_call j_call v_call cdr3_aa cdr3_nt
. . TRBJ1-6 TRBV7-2 CASSLPPQGNNSPLHF TGTGCCAGCAGCTTACCTCCGCAGGGGAATAATTCACCCCTCCACTTT
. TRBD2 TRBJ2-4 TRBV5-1 CASSSSGGQNIQYF TGCGCCAGCAGCTCGAGCGGGGGGCAAAACATTCAGTACTTC
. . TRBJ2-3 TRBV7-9 CASSLGMVLGNTDTQYF TGTGCCAGCAGCTTAGGAATGGTCCTCGGAAACACAGATACGCAGTATTTT
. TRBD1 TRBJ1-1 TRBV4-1 CASSQTGEPEAFF TGCGCCAGCAGCCAAACAGGGGAACCTGAAGCTTTCTTT
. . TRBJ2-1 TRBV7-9 CASRDRGFTDEQFF TGTGCCAGCAGAGATCGCGGGTTTACGGATGAGCAGTTCTTC
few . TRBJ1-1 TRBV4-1 CASSQTRWAEAFF TGCGCCAGCAGCCAAACCCGGTGGGCTGAAGCTTTCTTT
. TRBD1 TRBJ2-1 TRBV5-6 CASRRTGDAYNEQFF TGTGCCAGCAGACGGACAGGGGACGCGTACAATGAGCAGTTCTTC
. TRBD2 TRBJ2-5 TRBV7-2 CASSLGGLAGGGKETQYF TGTGCCAGCAGCTTAGGAGGGCTAGCGGGGGGTGGTAAAGAGACCCAGTACTTC
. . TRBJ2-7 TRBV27 CASSSPLGGYEQYF TGTGCCAGCAGTTCCCCCCTTGGGGGCTACGAGCAGTACTTC
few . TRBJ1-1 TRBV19 CASSIPARLDEAFF TGTGCCAGTAGTATCCCAGCCCGATTGGATGAAGCTTTCTTT
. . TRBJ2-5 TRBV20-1 CSASYKQETQYF TGCAGTGCTAGTTACAAGCAAGAGACCCAGTACTTC
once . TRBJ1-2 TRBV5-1 CASSLRDTNYGYTF TGCGCCAGCAGCTTGAGGGATACTAACTATGGCTACACCTTC
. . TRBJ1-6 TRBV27 CASGPRAQGGSPLHF TGTGCCAGCGGCCCCCGGGCCCAAGGGGGTTCACCCCTCCACTTT
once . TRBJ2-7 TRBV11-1 CASSLDPSYEQYF TGTGCCAGCAGCTTAGATCCCTCCTACGAGCAGTACTTC
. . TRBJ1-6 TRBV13 CASSSGRDNSPLHF TGTGCCAGCAGCAGTGGGAGAGATAATTCACCCCTCCACTTT
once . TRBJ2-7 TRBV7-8 CASSNQGGLYEQYF TGTGCCAGCAGCAACCAGGGGGGCCTCTACGAGCAGTACTTC
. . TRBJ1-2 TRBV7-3 CASSPTGTYGYTF TGTGCCAGCAGCCCCACAGGGACCTATGGCTACACCTTC
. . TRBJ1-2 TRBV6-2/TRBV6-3 CASSSSDSYGYTF TGTGCCAGCAGTAGTTCGGACAGCTATGGCTACACCTTC
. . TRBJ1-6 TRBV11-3 CASSRGGNSPLHF TGTGCCAGCAGCCGGGGGGGGAATTCACCCCTCCACTTT
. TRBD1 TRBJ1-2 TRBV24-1 CATYRQGHGYTF TGTGCCACCTACCGACAGGGTCATGGCTACACCTTC
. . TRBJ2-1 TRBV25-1 CASSGRGPYNEQFF TGTGCCAGCAGTGGACGGGGGCCCTACAATGAGCAGTTCTTC
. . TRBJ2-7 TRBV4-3 CASSQEVWQGSYEQYF TGCGCCAGCAGCCAAGAAGTTTGGCAGGGAAGCTACGAGCAGTACTTC
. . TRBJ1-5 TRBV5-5 CASSLGQGGQPQHF TGTGCCAGCAGCCTGGGGCAGGGCGGACAGCCCCAGCATTTT
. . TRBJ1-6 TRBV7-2 CASSPDTVLGSPLHF TGTGCCAGCAGCCCGGACACCGTTTTAGGTTCACCCCTCCACTTT
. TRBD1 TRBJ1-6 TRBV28 CASSDHRTGSPLHF TGTGCCAGCAGTGATCACCGGACAGGTTCACCCCTCCACTTT
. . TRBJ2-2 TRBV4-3 CASSTMTETTGELFF TGCGCCAGCAGCACTATGACAGAAACCACCGGGGAGCTGTTTTTT
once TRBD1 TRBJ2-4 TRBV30 CAWKLRGLQNIQYF TGTGCCTGGAAACTCAGGGGGCTCCAAAACATTCAGTACTTC
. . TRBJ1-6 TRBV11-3 CASSLGSASSYNSPLHF TGTGCCAGCAGCTTAGGATCGGCTAGCTCCTATAATTCACCCCTCCACTTT
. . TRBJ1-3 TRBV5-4 CASSLGTAGNTIYF TGTGCCAGCAGCTTGGGGACGGCTGGAAACACCATATATTTT
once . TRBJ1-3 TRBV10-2 CASSFDHSGNTIYF TGCGCCAGCAGTTTCGACCACTCTGGAAACACCATATATTTT
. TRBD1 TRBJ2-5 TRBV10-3 CAISDGQGARETQYF TGTGCCATCAGTGACGGCCAGGGGGCAAGAGAGACCCAGTACTTC
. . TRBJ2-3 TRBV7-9 CASSLFPDTQYF TGTGCCAGCAGCTTATTCCCAGATACGCAGTATTTT
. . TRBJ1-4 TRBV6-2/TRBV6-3 CASSYSWGEKLFF TGTGCCAGCAGTTACTCCTGGGGAGAAAAACTGTTTTTT
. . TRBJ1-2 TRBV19 CASSILGGDYGYTF TGTGCCAGTAGTATATTAGGCGGCGACTATGGCTACACCTTC
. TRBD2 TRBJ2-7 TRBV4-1 CASSQEGRGGDEQYF TGCGCCAGCAGCCAAGAGGGGCGGGGGGGCGACGAGCAGTACTTC
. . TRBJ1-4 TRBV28 CASAGAPNEKLFF TGTGCCAGCGCGGGGGCTCCAAATGAAAAACTGTTTTTT
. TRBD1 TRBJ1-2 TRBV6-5 CASRLTGFNYGYTF TGTGCCAGCAGGCTGACAGGGTTTAACTATGGCTACACCTTC
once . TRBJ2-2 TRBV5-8 CASSLEQLWGELFF TGTGCCAGCAGCTTGGAACAGCTCTGGGGGGAGCTGTTTTTT
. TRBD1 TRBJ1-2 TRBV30 CAWSFPRGDGYTF TGTGCCTGGAGTTTTCCCAGGGGGGATGGCTACACCTTC
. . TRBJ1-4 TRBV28 CASSFRQINEKLFF TGTGCCAGCAGTTTTCGACAAATAAATGAAAAACTGTTTTTT
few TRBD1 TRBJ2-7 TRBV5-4 CASSLRTGGTGRSYEQYF TGTGCCAGCAGCTTAAGGACAGGGGGTACCGGCCGATCCTACGAGCAGTACTTC
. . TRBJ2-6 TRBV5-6 CASMDSIYSGANVLTF TGTGCCAGCATGGACAGTATATACTCTGGGGCCAACGTCCTGACTTTC
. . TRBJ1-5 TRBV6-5 CASSYSNSNQPQHF TGTGCCAGCAGTTACTCTAATAGCAATCAGCCCCAGCATTTT
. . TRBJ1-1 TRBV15 CATSIRSNTEAFF TGTGCCACCAGCATCAGGTCGAACACTGAAGCTTTCTTT
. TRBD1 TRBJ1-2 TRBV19 CASRRQGAYGYTF TGTGCCAGTAGGAGACAGGGGGCCTATGGCTACACCTTC
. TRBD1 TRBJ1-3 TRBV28 CASGTGPSGNTIYF TGTGCCAGCGGGACAGGTCCCTCTGGAAACACCATATATTTT
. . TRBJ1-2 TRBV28 CASSSPRGLANYGYTF TGTGCCAGCAGTTCCCCTCGGGGCCTAGCTAACTATGGCTACACCTTC
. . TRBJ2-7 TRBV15 CATSREGITYEQYF TGTGCCACCAGCCGTGAGGGGATCACCTACGAGCAGTACTTC
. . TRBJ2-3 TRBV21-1 CASSKPEPWRGNTDTQYF TGTGCCAGCAGCAAACCCGAACCTTGGAGGGGGAACACAGATACGCAGTATTTT
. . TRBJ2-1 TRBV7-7 CASSLDPGSNEQFF TGTGCCAGCAGCTTAGACCCAGGCTCTAATGAGCAGTTCTTC
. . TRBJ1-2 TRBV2 CASSGQYGYTF TGTGCCAGCAGTGGCCAGTATGGCTACACCTTC
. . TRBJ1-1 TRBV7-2 CASSDWEGDTEAFF TGTGCCAGCAGCGACTGGGAGGGGGACACTGAAGCTTTCTTT
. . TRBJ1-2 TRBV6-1 CASSERGGLGYTF TGTGCCAGCAGTGAACGCGGGGGATTGGGCTACACCTTC
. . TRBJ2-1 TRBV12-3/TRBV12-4 CASSKGPQFF TGTGCCAGCAGTAAAGGGCCCCAGTTCTTC
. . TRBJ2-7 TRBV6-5 CASSYQGTAVEQYF TGTGCCAGCAGTTACCAAGGGACCGCGGTTGAGCAGTACTTC